The 7 T cell receptor beta chains below were found in one sample sequenced in a study of regulatory T cells in long-lasting Graves disease. Building of the TCR beta libraries involved iRepertoire HTBI primers and Arm-PCR of CDR3 regions. One entry per CDR3 protein results from TCRdb running MiXCR on the multiplex PCR reads. The data contain some 450,000 distinct CDR3 sequences, 16% of them seen just once; the ten biggest clones take up around a tenth. The sample's time point: newly diagnosed GD, antithyroid drugs for less than 3 months. PBMC RNA was the source of the TCR library. These data were likewise used in another study, on T cells in Graves' hyperthyroidism and ophthalmopathy.

The input for sequencing was peripheral blood mononuclear cells (PBMCs), taken at new diagnosis, from a patient treated with antithyroid drugs. These receptor sequences come from a woman aged 30 to 39 with Graves disease.

This clonotype was counted ten times or more. This rearrangement joins TRBV20-1 to TRBJ2-5; TRBD2 matches 9 bases. The V gene's germline CDR1 is DFQATT and CDR2 SNEGSKA (reference sequence). The CDR3 covers 14 residues. J lost 6 bases, V lost 3 bases, and 8 bases had no gene match. CDR3 nucleotides: TGCAGTGCTAGTCCAGCGGGAGGATCGCAGACCCAGTACTTC. Protein sequence: CSASPAGGSQTQYF.

On this clonotype itself: A read error is possible here, since a much larger clone lies one base away. The CDR3 does not end in the conserved phenylalanine or tryptophan, so this is likely a read error. The chain has TRBV4-1 and TRBJ2-5; possibly TRBD1 or TRBD2 for D (5 bases each). CDR3 length: 14 amino acids. Germline-derived CDR1 and CDR2 are MGHRA and YSYEKL. V was clipped by 4 bases and J by 5 bases, with 14 bases between them. The CDR3 sequence: CASSPPGPGETQYL. The CDR3 DNA reads TGCGCCAGCAGCCCACCGGGACCTGGCGAGACCCAGTACCTC.

The table lists this clonotype with many counts. The genes are TRBV11-2 and TRBJ1-1; D unclear. The CDR3 totals 13 residues. The V gene lost 10 bases and the J gene lost 1 base, with 13 bases spanning the gap. Germline CDR1 SGHAT, CDR2 FQNNGV. This chain's CDR3 is CANKPTENTEAFF. CDR3 nucleotides: TGTGCCAATAAACCGACGGAGAACACTGAAGCTTTCTTT.

This clonotype was detected many times. The J gene is TRBJ2-1, the V gene TRBV28; D unresolved. CDR1 is MDHEN, CDR2 SYDVKM, per germline. V was pared by 6 bases and J by 1 base, with 16 bases between. The CDR3 runs to 16 residues. The CDR3 DNA reads as TGTGCCAGCAGATCCCTCGTGGGCAGTTCCTACAATGAGCAGTTCTTC. Protein product: CASRSLVGSSYNEQFF. The whole variable domain, filled in from reference TRBV28 and TRBJ2-1, reads DVKVTQSSRYLVKRTGEKVFLECVQDMDHENMFWYRQDPGLGLRLIYFSYDVKMKEKGDIPEGYSVSREKKERFSLILESASTNQTSMYLCASRSLVGSSYNEQFFGPGTRLTVL.

This clonotype came up many times. The J gene is TRBJ1-1, the V gene TRBV28; D uncertain. This CDR3 has 12 residues. Trimming stripped 6 bases from V and 11 bases from J, with 16 bases between. CDR1 and CDR2 from the germline V gene are MDHEN and SYDVKM. This CDR3 reads CASRPQSLDAFF. The CDR3 coding sequence is TGTGCCAGCAGGCCACAGAGTCTGGACGCTTTCTTT.

This clonotype was seen more than once but under ten times. A read error is possible here, since a much larger clone lies one base away. This chain uses TRBV7-8 with TRBJ1-1, with 7 bases lining up with TRBD1. The J segment lost 0 bases and the V segment lost 4 bases, leaving 5 bases of the junction unmatched. The CDR3 sequence is 15 residues long. From germline, CDR1 is SGHVS and CDR2 FQNEAQ. This CDR3 is CASSYRTGVNTEAFF. CDR3 nucleotide sequence: TGTGCCAGCAGCTATAGGACAGGAGTGAACACTGAAGCTTTCTTT.

Note on this clonotype: A much bigger clone sits one base away, suggesting this may be a read error. The missing conserved phenylalanine or tryptophan at the end of this CDR3 makes a read error likely. The gene calls are TRBV28 and TRBJ2-1; no reliable D call. This CDR3 has 17 residues. With 4 bases removed from V and 3 bases from J, the gap between germline ends came to 19 bases. In germline, CDR1 is MDHEN, CDR2 SYDVKM. The DNA for the CDR3 is TGTGCCAGCAGTTCTTCTATCCCGACTGCGGACTACAATGAGCAGTTCTCC. Translating gives CASSSSIPTADYNEQFS.